These T cell receptor beta chains were read from a single sample in a study of identical twins. TCRdb re-called the 5' RACE reads through MiXCR, storing one row per CDR3 protein. This sample has fewer than 250,000 distinct CDR3 sequences; 6% to 8.5% occur once, and the top ten carry over 5%. The same sample was also used in a study of yellow fever vaccine responses in identical twins.

Sequenced: CD8+ T cells sorted from blood. The receptors stem from a young woman in good health. Each CDR3 is given with its conserved first and last residue. The D gene is left open where the match is weak. Some rows have no size entry. The others give once, few or many, or a class for an expanded clone.

>TRBV2|few|TRBJ1-3|.
TGTGCCAGCACTGGGGGGTATGTGGACACCATATATTTT
CASTGGYVDTIYF
>TRBV12-3/TRBV12-4|many|TRBJ2-3|.
TGTGCCAGCGTCCCGGGAGAAGATGCAGATACGCAGTATTTT
CASVPGEDADTQYF
>TRBV7-9|.|TRBJ2-5|.
TGTGCCAGCAGCTGGACGGGTGACCTTCAGGGGGAGACCCAGTACTTC
CASSWTGDLQGETQYF
>TRBV4-1|many|TRBJ2-1|.
TGCGCCAGCAGCCAAGATAGGGGCGGGTATGAGCAGTTCTTC
CASSQDRGGYEQFF
>TRBV6-4|.|TRBJ2-1|.
TGTGCCAGCAGTGGAGGAACAGCCAATGAGCAGTTCTTC
CASSGGTANEQFF
>TRBV12-3/TRBV12-4|few|TRBJ2-2|TRBD1
TGTGCCAGCAGCCTGGGACAGGGGGTCGCCGGGGAGCTGTTTTTT
CASSLGQGVAGELFF
>TRBV15|many|TRBJ2-7|.
TGTGCCACCCGGGACACGAGCTCCTACGAGCAGTACTTC
CATRDTSSYEQYF
>TRBV12-3/TRBV12-4|.|TRBJ2-1|.
TGTGCCAGCAGTTTAGCGGGCTCATTGGGATACAATGAGCAGTTCTTC
CASSLAGSLGYNEQFF
>TRBV6-1|.|TRBJ2-3|.
TGTGCCAGCCAAGTTTCTAGCACAGATACGCAGTATTTT
CASQVSSTDTQYF
>TRBV12-3/TRBV12-4|.|TRBJ2-2|TRBD1
TGTGCCAGCAGCAGCTCCAGGGACAGCCGCGCCGGGGAGCTGTTTTTT
CASSSSRDSRAGELFF
>TRBV6-2/TRBV6-3|.|TRBJ2-5|.
TGTGCCAGCAGTTTGGCCAGGGCGTACCAAGAGACCCAGTACTTC
CASSLARAYQETQYF
>TRBV12-3/TRBV12-4|once|TRBJ2-1|TRBD2
TGTGCCAGCAGTTTCGGGGGGATTCACAATGAGCAGTTCTTC
CASSFGGIHNEQFF
>TRBV5-8|many|TRBJ1-5|.
TGTGCCAGCAGCTTCGGGGTCTTAGGCAATCAGCCCCAGCATTTT
CASSFGVLGNQPQHF
>TRBV29-1|.|TRBJ2-2|.
TGCAGCGTTACCTCCGGATGGGCCGGGGAGCTGTTTTTT
CSVTSGWAGELFF
>TRBV15|.|TRBJ1-1|.
TGTGCCACCAGCAGAGAACGGAACACTGAAGCTTTCTTT
CATSRERNTEAFF
>TRBV20-1|many|TRBJ1-2|.
TGCAGTGCTACTGCGGGCTACACCTTC
CSATAGYTF